The 24 T cell receptor beta chains below come from one sample, sequenced in a study of early T cells in non-severe SARS-CoV-2 infection. TCRdb re-called the 5' RACE reads through MiXCR, storing one row per CDR3 protein. The data contain about 77,000 distinct CDR3 sequences, approximately 12% of them singletons. Source: whole blood, taken at baseline. The origin of the receptors is an adult who was a healthcare worker with PCR-confirmed SARS-CoV-2 infection or an uninfected control (not recorded which). The donor label of this sample is uncertain.

This rearrangement joins TRBV3-1 to TRBJ2-3, with TRBD2 identical over 7 bases. V lost 4 bases to trimming and J lost 3 bases; unmatched junction nucleotides: 10. The CDR3 totals 16 residues. The V gene's germline CDR1 is LGHDT and CDR2 YNNKEL (reference sequence). CDR3 bases: TGTGCCAGCAGCCGGACCGGGACTAAGGCAACAGATACGCAGTATTTT. This encodes CASSRTGTKATDTQYF.

This clonotype was seen only a few times. The chain combines TRBV5-1 with TRBJ2-4, with 10 bases identical to TRBD2. The CDR3 contains 16 residues. J lost 6 bases, V lost 2 bases, and 8 bases had no gene match. The germline V gene encodes CDR1 SGHRS and CDR2 YFSETQ. The CDR3, as DNA: TGCGCCAGCAGCTTTCTCAGCGGGAGGGCCCCAAACATTCAGTACTTC. It translates to CASSFLSGRAPNIQYF. Complete variable domain (other parts from reference TRBV5-1 and TRBJ2-4): KAGVTQTPRYLIKTRGQQVTLSCSPISGHRSVSWYQQTPGQGLQFLFEYFSETQRNKGNFPGRFSGRQFSNSRSEMNVSTLELGDSALYLCASSFLSGRAPNIQYFGAGTRLSVL.

This clonotype appeared many times. The chain recombines TRBV7-8 with TRBJ1-1; 10 bases map to TRBD1. Germline V gives CDR1 SGHVS, CDR2 FQNEAQ. The CDR3 extends over 16 amino acids. Trimming at V came to 5 bases and at J to 6 bases, leaving 12 bases not matched to a gene. CDR3 residues: CASSPGTGAYVAEAFF. The DNA for the CDR3 is TGTGCCAGCAGCCCTGGGACAGGGGCTTATGTCGCTGAAGCTTTCTTT.

The chain combines TRBV4-3 with TRBJ2-7, with D unclear. Germline CDR1 and CDR2: LGHNA and YSLEER. CDR3 length: 16 residues. V lost 1 base, J lost 3 bases, and 16 bases lay in between. The CDR3 DNA reads as TGCGCCAGCAGCCAAGTTCTGTCCGGGTCCTACTACGAGCAGTACTTC. It yields the protein CASSQVLSGSYYEQYF.

There are a few counts of this clonotype. This chain connects TRBV19 to TRBJ2-5; TRBD1 agrees at 7 bases. CDR3 size: 16 residues. Unmatched junction bases numbered 15, after V lost 9 bases and J lost 2 bases. Germline V gene lookup returns CDR1 LNHDA and CDR2 SQIVND (reference sequence). The chain's CDR3 is CASSMFPDRNQETQYF. The CDR3 DNA reads as TGTGCCAGCTCAATGTTCCCGGACAGGAATCAAGAGACCCAGTACTTC.

This clonotype was recorded at least ten times. The chain couples TRBV20-1 to TRBJ2-1; the match to TRBD2 covers 8 bases. CDR3 length: 14 amino acids. The V gene end was trimmed by 5 bases and the J gene end by 7 bases; junction bases not matched to a gene: 10. Germline lookup yields CDR1 DFQATT and CDR2 SNEGSKA (reference sequence). The CDR3 sequence is CSAPRTSPQNEQFF. The CDR3 nucleotides read TGCAGTGCTCCTCGGACTAGCCCCCAAAATGAGCAGTTCTTC.

This clonotype was seen a handful of times. CDR3 sequence reads: CASSHSAGDPSTDTQYF. CDR3 coding DNA: TGTGCCAGCAGCCATTCAGCGGGAGACCCTAGCACAGATACGCAGTATTTT. The chain carries TRBV4-2 and TRBJ2-3, with 8 bases that match TRBD2. The CDR3 sequence is 17 residues long. The germline CDR1 and CDR2 sequences are LGHNA and YNFKEQ. V trimming: 3 bases; J trimming: 0 bases; junction bases outside the gene matches: 8.

This clonotype was seen a few times. The chain joins TRBV20-1 to TRBJ2-3, with 12 bases fitting TRBD2. The CDR3 is 15 residues long. From germline, CDR1 is DFQATT and CDR2 SNEGSKA (reference sequence). V gave up 6 bases and J gave up 3 bases; unmatched junction bases: 7. DNA for the CDR3: TGCAGTGCCCCCAAGACTAGCGGGAGAACAGATACGCAGTATTTT. Its protein product is CSAPKTSGRTDTQYF.

V and J are TRBV13 and TRBJ2-2; 8 positions match TRBD1. Trimming at V came to 4 bases and at J to 5 bases, leaving 12 bases not matched to a gene. The CDR3 totals 17 residues. Germline V CDR1 and CDR2: PRHDT, FYEKMQ (reference sequence). CDR3 sequence: CASSSRDRGARTGELFF. DNA of the CDR3: TGTGCCAGCAGCTCAAGAGACAGGGGCGCGAGGACCGGGGAGCTGTTTTTT.

This clonotype appeared a few times. The chain combines TRBV6-2 or TRBV6-3 with TRBJ2-1, with TRBD2 identical over 8 bases. Germline CDR1 is MNHEY and CDR2 is SVGEGT. V shed 7 bases, J shed 2 bases, and the junction held 10 bases outside the gene matches. The CDR3 sequence is 16 residues long. CDR3 DNA sequence: TGTGCCAGCACCCAACCCGGGGGGGGCGCCTACAATGAGCAGTTCTTC. Protein product: CASTQPGGGAYNEQFF.

This clonotype was seen a few times. The V call is TRBV9, the J call TRBJ2-3, with TRBD1 matching over 11 bases. The CDR3 contains 15 residues. The V gene's germline CDR1 is SGDLS and CDR2 YYNGEE. V lost 3 bases, J lost 4 bases, and 4 bases stayed unmatched. Here the CDR3 reads CASSADRGRPDTQYF. The DNA for the CDR3 is TGTGCCAGCAGCGCGGACAGGGGGCGTCCAGATACGCAGTATTTT. Supplemented by reference TRBV9 and TRBJ2-3, the full variable domain reads DSGVTQTPKHLITATGQRVTLRCSPRSGDLSVYWYQQSLDQGLQFLIQYYNGEERAKGNILERFSAQQFPDLHSELNLSSLELGDSALYFCASSADRGRPDTQYFGPGTRLTVL.

This clonotype was seen a few times. DNA for the CDR3: TGTGCCAGCAGTCCTGAGACTAGCGGGGCGAGAAGGAGGCAGTACTTC. This encodes CASSPETSGARRRQYF. The chain couples TRBV27 to TRBJ2-7, with 11 bases aligning to TRBD2. The CDR3 consists of 16 residues. Trimming removed 5 bases from V and 9 bases from J; junction bases left unmatched: 15. Germline CDR1 reads MNHEY; CDR2 reads SMNVEV (reference sequence).

This clonotype was detected only a few times. The chain joins TRBV12-3 or TRBV12-4 to TRBJ2-5, with D possibly matching TRBD1 (5 bases). This CDR3 has 13 residues. V lost 6 bases and J lost 0, with 8 bases in between. As DNA, the CDR3 is TGTGCCAGCAGGTCGACAGACCAAGAGACCCAGTACTTC. Translated: CASRSTDQETQYF.

This chain links TRBV7-2 with TRBJ1-2; the match to TRBD1 covers 8 bases. CDR3 length: 14 amino acids. In germline, CDR1 is SGHTA, CDR2 FQGNSA. V lost 4 bases, J lost 6 bases, and 7 bases stayed unmatched. CDR3 sequence: CASSSRTGNHGYTF. CDR3 sequence (DNA): TGTGCCAGCAGCTCTAGGACAGGGAACCATGGCTACACCTTC.

This clonotype occurred many times. The J gene is TRBJ2-3, the V gene TRBV7-3; TRBD2 agrees at 10 bases. This CDR3 has 14 amino acids. Unmatched junction bases numbered 3, after V lost 3 bases and J lost 6 bases. Germline CDR1 reads SGHTA; CDR2 reads FQGTGA. CDR3 sequence: CASSLGLASDTQYF. The CDR3 nucleotides are TGTGCCAGCAGCTTGGGACTAGCGTCCGATACGCAGTATTTT.

The V gene is TRBV29-1, the J gene TRBJ2-3, with no clear D. CDR1 is SQVTM, CDR2 ANQGSEA, per germline. The CDR3 length is 13 residues. V dropped 6 bases and J dropped 2 bases, with 12 bases sitting between them. CDR3 DNA: TGCAGCGTGGCAGGTGAAGACACAGATACGCAGTATTTT. This sequence encodes CSVAGEDTDTQYF.

This rearrangement joins TRBV28 to TRBJ2-3; 10 nucleotides line up with TRBD2. This CDR3 has 16 residues. Germline assignment: CDR1 MDHEN and CDR2 SYDVKM. V was pared by 5 bases and J by 4 bases, with 9 bases of the junction left unmatched. As DNA, the CDR3 is TGTGCCAGCAGTCAACCTCTAGCGGGAGTCGCAGATACGCAGTATTTT. Its protein product is CASSQPLAGVADTQYF.

The chain joins TRBV2 to TRBJ2-3, with D maybe TRBD2 (5 bases). The CDR3 length is 12 residues. V dropped 5 bases and J dropped 4 bases, with 7 bases sitting between them. CDR1 is SNHLY and CDR2 is FYNNEI in the germline V gene. CDR3 in amino acids: CASSRLPDTQYF. CDR3 sequence (DNA): TGTGCCAGCAGTCGACTACCAGATACGCAGTATTTT.

Only a few counts were recorded for this clonotype. The V call is TRBV6-5, the J call TRBJ2-3, with 7 bases fitting TRBD1. V lost 6 bases to trimming and J lost 4 bases; unmatched junction nucleotides: 7. Germline V gene data show CDR1 as MNHEY and CDR2 as SVGAGI. CDR3 length equals 14 residues. The CDR3 protein is CASSRDSLSDTQYF. CDR3 nucleotides: TGTGCCAGCAGCAGGGACAGTTTGTCAGATACGCAGTATTTT.

The J gene is TRBJ2-5, the V gene TRBV9; 7 bases are a match to TRBD1. The CDR3 runs 13 residues. CDR1 SGDLS and CDR2 YYNGEE come from the germline V gene. V shed 3 bases and J 3 bases; nucleotides not matched to a gene: 2. CDR3 sequence (DNA): TGTGCCAGCAGCGGGGGACAGAAAGAGACCCAGTACTTC. Its translation is CASSGGQKETQYF.

This clonotype was observed many times. The V and J genes are TRBV5-5 and TRBJ2-7; D gene unclear. The ends were cut back, 4 bases at V and 6 bases at J, with 11 bases in the middle. The germline V gene has CDR1 SGHKS and CDR2 YYEKEE (reference sequence). This CDR3 has 12 residues. The CDR3 loop reads CASSLGLSEQYF. In nucleotides, the CDR3 is TGTGCCAGCAGCCTGGGATTGTCCGAGCAGTACTTC.

This clonotype has more than one count but fewer than ten. V is TRBV19 and J is TRBJ2-7; possible D gene TRBD2, 5 bases. V was clipped by 8 bases and J by 2 bases, with 10 bases between them. Germline CDR1 is LNHDA and CDR2 is SQIVND (reference sequence). This CDR3 spans 12 amino acids. DNA for the CDR3: TGTGCCAGTCACGGGGATCCCTACGAGCAGTACTTC. Amino acid sequence: CASHGDPYEQYF.

This clonotype was seen ten or more times. This chain joins TRBV11-3 and TRBJ2-1; TRBD1 aligns across 10 bases. The J segment lost 5 bases and the V segment lost 5 bases, leaving 6 bases of the junction unmatched. CDR1 SGHNT and CDR2 YENEEA come from the germline V gene. The CDR3 covers 15 residues. CDR3 protein: CASSHRGQGNNEQFF. The CDR3 DNA sequence: TGTGCCAGCAGCCACAGGGGACAGGGGAACAATGAGCAGTTCTTC.

The chain is built from TRBV27 and TRBJ1-1; tentative D call: TRBD1 (5 bases). Germline CDR1 reads MNHEY; CDR2 reads SMNVEV (reference sequence). Trimming pared 8 bases from V and 1 base from J, leaving 8 bases between. The CDR3 has 12 amino acids. DNA for the CDR3: TGTGCCAGCTCAGGGTGGAACACTGAAGCTTTCTTT. Translation: CASSGWNTEAFF.